This T cell receptor beta chain was retrieved from a study of vaccination and CD4 T cells after COVID-19. The treatment here: roughly nine-day PBMC culture with coronavirus spike peptide pools or control peptides (ViraFEST assay). Sequencing of cultured CD4+ T cell DNA used the Oncomine TCR Beta short-read assay. MiXCR, applied by TCRdb to the PCR reads, yields one record per CDR3 protein. This sample has about 15,000 distinct CDR3 sequences, with approximately 71% found just once. The CDR3 has 18 amino acids. Germline V gene data show CDR1 as KGHDR and CDR2 as SFDVKD. The V and J ends lost 5 bases and 7 bases, in that order; junction bases with no gene match: 17. This clonotype was seen more than once but under ten times. The antigen is not known.

This clonotype originated in a human donor who had recovered from COVID-19. The sequencing sample was made of CD4+ T cells from blood, cultured in vitro. The genes are TRBV24-1 and TRBJ2-2; 8 bases match TRBD1. The CDR3 nucleotides are TGTGCCACCAGTGGATTATCGGGCAGGGGGCGCGGGATCGGGGAGCTGTTTTTT. It translates to CATSGLSGRGRGIGELFF.